This T cell receptor beta chain was identified in a study of graft-versus-host responses after intestinal transplantation. General study results and limits: Some GvH clones appeared in ileal mucosa or blood before recipient bone marrow. An association linked early post-transplant HvG declines with peak circulating GvH clone levels.

Sequencing was performed with immunoSEQ multiplex PCR; in TCRdb, only in-frame clones are kept and a portion is missing. The sample includes around 30,000 clones, about 85% of them seen just once. A word on this clone: Antigen unknown.

CDR1 is SGHRS and CDR2 is YFSETQ in the germline V gene. The germline V and J ends were trimmed by 1 base and 0 bases, with 12 bases remaining between them. CDR3 size: 16 residues. The rearrangement joins TRBV5-1 to TRBJ2-3, with a tentative D call TRBD2 (5 bases). This TCR was recovered from a human patient who received an intestinal transplant, so some T cells may come from the graft donor. Sequencing used PBMCs, obtained about 430 days after intestinal transplantation. The CDR3 DNA is TGCGCCAGCAGCTTGAAAAATTGGAGGAGCACAGATACGCAGTATTTT. This translates into CASSLKNWRSTDTQYF.